One sample yielded the 8 T cell receptor beta chains listed below, sequenced in a study of cytomegalovirus exposure and HLA in healthy donors. PCR amplification relied on 60 Vbeta primers (plus 13 Jbeta primers). Assay: immunoSEQ multiplex PCR; the TCRdb copy retains only in-frame clones and omits some. The sample lists under 200,000 clones, around 76% occurring once. Sequencing input: PBMCs. The receptors were gathered from a girl between 10 and 17 years old in good health and CMV-seropositive.

The J gene is TRBJ2-7, the V gene TRBV29-1; tentative D call: TRBD1 (6 bases). The V end lost 3 bases, the J end lost 3 bases, and 15 bases lay between the germline ends. The germline V gene encodes CDR1 SQVTM and CDR2 ANQGSEA. The CDR3 spans 14 residues. Here the CDR3 DNA reads TGCAGCGTTGAGGCGGCAGGGGAAGGCTACGAGCAGTACTTC. Amino acid sequence: CSVEAAGEGYEQYF.

This chain links TRBV18 with TRBJ2-5; 7 nucleotides align to TRBD2. The germline gives CDR1 KGHSH, CDR2 LQKENI. With 5 bases clipped from V and 5 bases from J, the junction kept 5 bases outside the gene matches. The CDR3 consists of 13 residues. CDR3 nucleotide sequence: TGTGCCAGCTCAGCGGAGGGAGGGGAGACCCAGTACTTC. Amino acids: CASSAEGGETQYF.

The rearrangement links TRBV27 to TRBJ1-1; unclear D gene. In germline, CDR1 is MNHEY, CDR2 SMNVEV (reference sequence). The CDR3 consists of 12 residues. Trimming removed 8 bases from V and 5 bases from J, with 12 bases in between. For the CDR3, the DNA is TGTGCCAGCTTCAACCCAGGAACTGAAGCTTTCTTT. Amino acid sequence: CASFNPGTEAFF.

The V call is TRBV7-6, the J call TRBJ2-2, with 10 nucleotides matching TRBD1. The germline gives CDR1 SGHVS, CDR2 FNYEAQ. This CDR3 contains 16 residues. Losses at the gene ends were 3 bases for V and 6 bases for J; bases not matched to a gene: 7. DNA for the CDR3: TGTGCCAGCAGCTTCCTGGACAGGGGGATAGCCGGGGAGCTGTTTTTT. The encoded protein is CASSFLDRGIAGELFF.

The J gene is TRBJ2-7, the V gene TRBV7-2; D gene uncertain. This CDR3 contains 15 residues. Looked up from germline, CDR1 is SGHTA and CDR2 is FQGNSA. Trimming stripped 1 base from V and 0 bases from J, with 10 bases between. DNA for the CDR3: TGTGCCAGCAGCTTAGACAGTGGATACTCCTACGAGCAGTACTTC. Translated: CASSLDSGYSYEQYF.

The rearrangement joins TRBV7-3 to TRBJ2-2; perhaps TRBD2 as D (6 bases). CDR1 SGHTA and CDR2 FQGTGA come from the germline V gene. The V and J ends lost 4 bases and 1 base respectively, with 19 bases between them. This CDR3 contains 18 residues. CDR3 residues: CASSSTIRRDMNTGELFF. In DNA, the CDR3 is TGTGCCAGCAGCTCCACGATTAGGCGGGATATGAACACCGGGGAGCTGTTTTTT.

This chain joins TRBV29-1 and TRBJ1-1, with no clear D. V gave up 7 bases and J gave up 3 bases, with 12 bases separating them. Germline V gene lookup returns CDR1 SQVTM and CDR2 ANQGSEA. The length of the CDR3 is 12 residues. The CDR3 spells CSAARVDTEAFF. CDR3 nucleotide sequence: TGCAGCGCCGCCCGAGTTGACACTGAAGCTTTCTTT. The full variable domain, rest sourced from reference TRBV29-1 and TRBJ1-1, is SAVISQKPSRDICQRGTSLTIQCQVDSQVTMMFWYRQQPGQSLTLIATANQGSEATYESGFVIDKFPISRPNLTFSTLTVSNMSPEDSSIYLCSAARVDTEAFFGQGTRLTVV.

The V call is TRBV29-1, the J call TRBJ2-1; TRBD1 matches at 11 bases. This CDR3 has 15 amino acids. Germline values: CDR1 SQVTM, CDR2 ANQGSEA. J was trimmed by 5 bases and V by 6 bases; bases with no gene match: 9. As DNA, the CDR3 is TGCAGCGTGGAGGGACAGGGGGTAATGGACAATGAGCAGTTCTTC. It specifies CSVEGQGVMDNEQFF.